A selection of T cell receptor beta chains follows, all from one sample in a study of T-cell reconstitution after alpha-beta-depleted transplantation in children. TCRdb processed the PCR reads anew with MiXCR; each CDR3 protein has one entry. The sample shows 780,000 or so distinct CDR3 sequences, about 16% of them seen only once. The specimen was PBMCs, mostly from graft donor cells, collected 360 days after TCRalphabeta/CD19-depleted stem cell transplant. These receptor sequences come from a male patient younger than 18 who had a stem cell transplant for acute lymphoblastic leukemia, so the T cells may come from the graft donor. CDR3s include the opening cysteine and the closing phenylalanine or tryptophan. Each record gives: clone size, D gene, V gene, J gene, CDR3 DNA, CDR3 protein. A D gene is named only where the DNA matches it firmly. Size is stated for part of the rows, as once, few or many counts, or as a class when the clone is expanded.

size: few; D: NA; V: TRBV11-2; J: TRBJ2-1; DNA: TGTGCCAGCAGCTCTCCGGTTAGCGCATACAATGAGCAGTTCTTC; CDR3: CASSSPVSAYNEQFF
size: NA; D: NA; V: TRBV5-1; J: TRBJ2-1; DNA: TGCGCCAGCAGCTTGGAGGCGGGTACCTACAATGAGCAGTTCTTC; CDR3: CASSLEAGTYNEQFF
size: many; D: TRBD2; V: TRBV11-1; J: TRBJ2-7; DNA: TGTGCCAGCAGCTTAGAGGGACTAGCGGGATACGAGCAGTACTTC; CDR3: CASSLEGLAGYEQYF
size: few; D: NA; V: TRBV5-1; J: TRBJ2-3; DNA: TGCGCCAGCAGCTTGTATCGACAGACAGATACGCAGTATTTT; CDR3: CASSLYRQTDTQYF
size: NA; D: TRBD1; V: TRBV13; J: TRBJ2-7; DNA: TGTGCCAGCAGCTTAATGGGACAGGGGGCCCCGGGGCGTCTCTACGAGCAGTACTTC; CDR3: CASSLMGQGAPGRLYEQYF
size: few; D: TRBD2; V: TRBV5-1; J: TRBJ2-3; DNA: TGCGCCAGCAGCTTTCGGCGGGATTTTAGCGGGATCCCCACAGATACGCAGTATTTT; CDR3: CASSFRRDFSGIPTDTQYF
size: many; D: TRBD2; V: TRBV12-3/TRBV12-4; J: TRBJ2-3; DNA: TGTGCCAGCAGTCCTAGCGGATTCAGCACAGATACGCAGTATTTT; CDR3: CASSPSGFSTDTQYF
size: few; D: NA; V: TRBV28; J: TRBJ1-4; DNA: TGTGCCAGCATGGCAGCTAATGAAAAACTGTTTTTT; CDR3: CASMAANEKLFF
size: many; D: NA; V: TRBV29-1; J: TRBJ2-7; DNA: TGCAGCGTTACAGGGCTCTCCTACGAGCAGTACTTC; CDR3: CSVTGLSYEQYF
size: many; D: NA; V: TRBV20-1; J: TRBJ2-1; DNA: TGCAGTGCTAGGGTGGACAGCCGAGTTGTCTTC; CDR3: CSARVDSRVVF
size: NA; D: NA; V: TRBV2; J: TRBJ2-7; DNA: TGTGCCAGCACATGGAGTAACGAGCAGTACTTC; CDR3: CASTWSNEQYF
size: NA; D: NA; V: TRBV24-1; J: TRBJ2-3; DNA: TGTGCCGCCAGTGATCCGTACTTACGGGAGGACAGTGCGCTGGGCACAGATACGCAGTATTTT; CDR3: CAASDPYLREDSALGTDTQYF
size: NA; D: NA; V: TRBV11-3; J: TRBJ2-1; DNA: TGTGCCAGCAGCTTAAAGGACTACCACTCCTACAATGAGCAGTTCTTC; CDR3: CASSLKDYHSYNEQFF
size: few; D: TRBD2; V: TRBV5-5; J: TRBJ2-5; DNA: TGTGCCAGCATCAAGATTCCGGGAGGGCCCTCGTCCCAGTACTTC; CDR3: CASIKIPGGPSSQYF
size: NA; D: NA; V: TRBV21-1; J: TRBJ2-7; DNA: TGTGCCAGGGCTTGGGTCCGGGACAGTACCTACGAGCAGTACTTC; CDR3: CARAWVRDSTYEQYF
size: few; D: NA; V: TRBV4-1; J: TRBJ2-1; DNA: TGCGCCAGCAGCCAAGGGTACCCCGGGGGACATGAGCAGTTCTTC; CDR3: CASSQGYPGGHEQFF
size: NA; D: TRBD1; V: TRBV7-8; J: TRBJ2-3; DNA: TGTGCCAGCAGACTCGACAGGGGGCTTGCAGATACGCAGTATTTT; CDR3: CASRLDRGLADTQYF
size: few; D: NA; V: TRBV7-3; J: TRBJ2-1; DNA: TGTGCCAGCAGCCCCGACCCCCCTGGAAATGAGCAGTTCTTC; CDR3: CASSPDPPGNEQFF
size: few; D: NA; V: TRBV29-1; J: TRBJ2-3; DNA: TGCAGCGTCGACCTCTCGGCCGGGGCCGTCACTCATACGCAGTATTTT; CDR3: CSVDLSAGAVTHTQYF
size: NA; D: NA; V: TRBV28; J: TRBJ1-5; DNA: TGTGCCAGCAGTCGCCTTTGGCAGGGTGGCCAGCCCCAGCATTTT; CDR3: CASSRLWQGGQPQHF
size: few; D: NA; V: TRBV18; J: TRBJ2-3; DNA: TGTGCCAGCTCACCGCAGGGAAAGCGAGCAGATACGCAGTATTTT; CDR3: CASSPQGKRADTQYF
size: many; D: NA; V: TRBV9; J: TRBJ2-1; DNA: TGTGCCAGCAGCGTAGGGGCAGGGGATGGCGATGAGCAGTTCTTC; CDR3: CASSVGAGDGDEQFF
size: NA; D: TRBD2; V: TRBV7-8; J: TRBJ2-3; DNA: TGTGCCAGCAGCTTAGCGATTAGCGGGAGGGCCTATACGCAGTATTTT; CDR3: CASSLAISGRAYTQYF
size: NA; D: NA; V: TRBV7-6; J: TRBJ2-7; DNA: TGTGCCAGCAGCTTTCACAGGACGGGGGTATATCAGTACGAGCAGTACTTC; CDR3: CASSFHRTGVYQYEQYF
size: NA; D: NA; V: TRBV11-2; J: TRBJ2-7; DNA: TGTGCCAGCAGCCCCCCGGGAGGACAGATTCCCTACGAGCAGTACTTC; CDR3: CASSPPGGQIPYEQYF
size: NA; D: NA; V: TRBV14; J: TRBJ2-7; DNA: TGTGCCAGCAGCCAAGTAGCCGGCGTTGCCTACGAGCAGTACTTC; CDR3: CASSQVAGVAYEQYF
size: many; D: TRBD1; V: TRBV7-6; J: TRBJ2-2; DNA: TGTGCCAGCAGCTTATTGGGACAGGCGAACACCGGGGAGCTGTTTTTT; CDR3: CASSLLGQANTGELFF
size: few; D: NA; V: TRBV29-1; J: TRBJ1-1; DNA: TGCAGCGGTTCACGGGGGGATTACACTGAAGCTTTCTTT; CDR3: CSGSRGDYTEAFF
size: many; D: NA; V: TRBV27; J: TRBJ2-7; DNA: TGTGCCAGCAGCCACCAGGGGAAGCAGGGCTACGAGCAGTACTTC; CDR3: CASSHQGKQGYEQYF
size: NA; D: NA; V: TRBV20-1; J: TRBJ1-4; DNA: TGCAGTGCTAGAGATCCGAAACTCTTTGATGAAAAACTGTTTTTT; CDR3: CSARDPKLFDEKLFF
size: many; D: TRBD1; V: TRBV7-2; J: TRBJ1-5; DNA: TGTGCCAGCAGCTTCAGGGGGTATAGCAATCAGCCCCAGCATTTT; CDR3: CASSFRGYSNQPQHF
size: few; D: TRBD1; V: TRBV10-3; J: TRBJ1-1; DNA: TGTGCCATCAGTGATTTCCGACAGGGGGCAATTAGAGCTTTCTTT; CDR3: CAISDFRQGAIRAFF
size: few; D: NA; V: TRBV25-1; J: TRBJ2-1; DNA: TGTGCCAGCAGTGTTTCACCAAGCTCCTACAATGAGCAGTTCTTC; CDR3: CASSVSPSSYNEQFF
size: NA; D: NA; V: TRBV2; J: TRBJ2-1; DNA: TGTGCCACCACGGAACAGGGAGCTTTTGTCAATGAGCAGTTCTTC; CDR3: CATTEQGAFVNEQFF
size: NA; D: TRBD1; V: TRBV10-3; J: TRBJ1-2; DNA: TGTGCCATCAGTGAGAGGAGGACAGGCGGATTCTATGGCTACACCTTC; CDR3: CAISERRTGGFYGYTF
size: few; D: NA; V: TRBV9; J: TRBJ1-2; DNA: TGTGCCAGCAGCGTAGCCCGACGGGGAAAGGATGGCTACACCTTC; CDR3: CASSVARRGKDGYTF
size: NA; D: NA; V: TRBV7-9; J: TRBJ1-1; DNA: TGTGCCAGCAACTCCGGTAGTCACACTGAAGCTTTCTTT; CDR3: CASNSGSHTEAFF
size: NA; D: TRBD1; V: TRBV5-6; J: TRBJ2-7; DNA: TGTGCCAGCTCTTCCGTAACCGGGACAGGGGACTTCTACGAGCAGTACTTC; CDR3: CASSSVTGTGDFYEQYF
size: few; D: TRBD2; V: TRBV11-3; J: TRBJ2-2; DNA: TGTGCCAGCAGTAAGACTAGCGGGAGAAACGGGGAGCTGTTTTTT; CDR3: CASSKTSGRNGELFF
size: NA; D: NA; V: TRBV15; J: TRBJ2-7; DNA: TGTGCCACCGGGGGCTTCGGGCGCTCCTACGAGCAGTACTTC; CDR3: CATGGFGRSYEQYF
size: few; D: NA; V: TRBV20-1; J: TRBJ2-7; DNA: TGCAGTGCTGCACATCGCTACGAGCAGTACTTC; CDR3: CSAAHRYEQYF